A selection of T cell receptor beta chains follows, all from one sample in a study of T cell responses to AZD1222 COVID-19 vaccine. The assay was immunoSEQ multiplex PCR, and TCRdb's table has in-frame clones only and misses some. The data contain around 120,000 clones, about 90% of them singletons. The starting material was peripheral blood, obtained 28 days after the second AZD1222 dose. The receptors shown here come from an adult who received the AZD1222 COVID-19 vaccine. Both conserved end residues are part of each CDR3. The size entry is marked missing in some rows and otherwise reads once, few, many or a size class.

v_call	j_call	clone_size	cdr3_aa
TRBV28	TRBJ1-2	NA	CASSQQGAYGYTF
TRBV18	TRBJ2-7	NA	CASSPYRAGLASSYEQYF
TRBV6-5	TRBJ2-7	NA	CASRQGTYEQYF
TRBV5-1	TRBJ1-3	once	CASSLDLVSSGNTIYF
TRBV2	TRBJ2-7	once	CASTQGREGEQYF
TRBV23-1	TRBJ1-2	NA	CASSHSGGFYGYTF
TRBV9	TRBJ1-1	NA	CASSVSSRDRERAFF
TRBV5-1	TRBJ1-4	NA	CASSSGGAPTNEKLFF
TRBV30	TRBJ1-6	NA	CAWEGGSDSPLHF
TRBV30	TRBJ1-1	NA	CAWSVGKGNTEAFF
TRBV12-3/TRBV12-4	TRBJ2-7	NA	CASSSTGAYEQYF
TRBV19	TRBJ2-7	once	CAESGRWAGEQYF
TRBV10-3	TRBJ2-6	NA	CAIRAYRLTGANVLTF
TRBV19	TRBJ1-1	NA	CASSIPTSMNTEAFF
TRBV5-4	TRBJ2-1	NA	CASSLMGQGAWNEQFF
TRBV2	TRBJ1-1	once	CASSRTPIEAFF
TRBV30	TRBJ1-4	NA	CAWSLRPGQGFEKLFF
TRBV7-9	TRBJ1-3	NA	CASSTTREKPYSGNTIYF
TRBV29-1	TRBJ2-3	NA	CSGKIRTDTQYF
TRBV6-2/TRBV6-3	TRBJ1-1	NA	CASSPLWRGRGYTEAFF
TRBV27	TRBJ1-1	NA	CAVGGPAGTEAFF
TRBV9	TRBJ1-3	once	CASSVAWDSGNTIYF
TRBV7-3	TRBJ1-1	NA	CASSLTGDSEAFF
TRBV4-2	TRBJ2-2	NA	CASSQVPGGNTGELFF
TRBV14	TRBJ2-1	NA	CASSQELAGAYNEQFF
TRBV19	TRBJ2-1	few	CASSMGGSGRWDEQFF
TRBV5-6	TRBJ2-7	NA	CASSWGLAGAREQYF
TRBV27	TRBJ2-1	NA	CASNRGTTYNEQFF
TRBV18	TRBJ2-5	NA	CASSPGTGQETQYF
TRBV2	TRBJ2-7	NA	CASSYDRDEQYF
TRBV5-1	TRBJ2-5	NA	CASSLAGGSETQYF
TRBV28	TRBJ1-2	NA	CATTPEEGPYGYTF
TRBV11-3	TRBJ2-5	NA	CASSLGLAAGETQYF
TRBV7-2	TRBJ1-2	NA	CASSSPRGDYGYTF
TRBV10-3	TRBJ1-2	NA	CATSRLGNYGYTF
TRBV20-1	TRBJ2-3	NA	CSAPGPDTQYF
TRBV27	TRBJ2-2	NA	CASNPAGSRTGELFF
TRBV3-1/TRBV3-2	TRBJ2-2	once	CASSQVGGLAESQEFTGELFF
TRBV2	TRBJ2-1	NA	CASRPTSLGSNEQFF
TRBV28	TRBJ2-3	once	CASTLGRVGGDTQYF
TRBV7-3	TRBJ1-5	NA	CASSSKPDQPQHF
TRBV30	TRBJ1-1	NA	CAWRPDSSNTEAFF
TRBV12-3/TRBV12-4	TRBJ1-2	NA	CASSLGANYGYTF
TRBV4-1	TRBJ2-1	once	CASSQRLGGGGNEQFF
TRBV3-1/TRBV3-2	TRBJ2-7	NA	CASSQGVSGRAPEQYF
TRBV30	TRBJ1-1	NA	CAWVRDVSTEAFF
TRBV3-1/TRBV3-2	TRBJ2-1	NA	CASLGSGSRSEQFF
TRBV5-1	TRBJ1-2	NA	CASSLEAIPNYGYTF
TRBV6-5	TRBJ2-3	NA	CASSDRGTDTQYF
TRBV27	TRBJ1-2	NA	CASSSIDGYGYTF
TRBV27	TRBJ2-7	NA	CASGQTGGKLYEQYF
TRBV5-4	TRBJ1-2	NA	CASSSETGQGYTF